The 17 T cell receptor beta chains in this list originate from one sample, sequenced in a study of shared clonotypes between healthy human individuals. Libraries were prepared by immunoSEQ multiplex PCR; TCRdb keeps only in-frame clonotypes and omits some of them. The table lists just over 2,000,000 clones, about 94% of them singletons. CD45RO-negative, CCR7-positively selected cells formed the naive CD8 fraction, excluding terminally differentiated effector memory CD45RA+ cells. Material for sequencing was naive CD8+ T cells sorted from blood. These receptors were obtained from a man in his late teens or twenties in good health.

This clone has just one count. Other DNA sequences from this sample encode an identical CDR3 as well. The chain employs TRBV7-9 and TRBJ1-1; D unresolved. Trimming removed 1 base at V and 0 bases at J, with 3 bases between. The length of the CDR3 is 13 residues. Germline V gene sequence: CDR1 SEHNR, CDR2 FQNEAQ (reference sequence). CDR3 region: CASSLDLNTEAFF. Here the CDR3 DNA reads TGTGCCAGCAGCTTAGATCTGAACACTGAAGCTTTCTTT.

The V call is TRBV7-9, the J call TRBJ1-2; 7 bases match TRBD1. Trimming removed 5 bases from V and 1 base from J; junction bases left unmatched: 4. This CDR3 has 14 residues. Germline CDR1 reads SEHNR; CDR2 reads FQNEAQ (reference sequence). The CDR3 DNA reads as TGTGCCAGCAGCGAGACAGGGAATAACTATGGCTACACCTTC. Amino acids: CASSETGNNYGYTF.

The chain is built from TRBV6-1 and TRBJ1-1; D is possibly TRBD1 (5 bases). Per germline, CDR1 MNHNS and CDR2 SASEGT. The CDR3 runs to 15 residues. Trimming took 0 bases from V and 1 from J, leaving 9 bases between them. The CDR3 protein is CASSEAVGENTEAFF. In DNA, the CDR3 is TGTGCCAGCAGTGAAGCTGTGGGGGAGAACACTGAAGCTTTCTTT.

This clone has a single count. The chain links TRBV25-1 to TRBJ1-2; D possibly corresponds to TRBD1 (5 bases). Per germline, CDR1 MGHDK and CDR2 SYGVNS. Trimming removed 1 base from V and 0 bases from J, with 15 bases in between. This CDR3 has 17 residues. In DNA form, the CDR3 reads TGTGCCAGCAGTGAATCAGGGAGTTTCGTAGCTAACTATGGCTACACCTTC. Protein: CASSESGSFVANYGYTF.

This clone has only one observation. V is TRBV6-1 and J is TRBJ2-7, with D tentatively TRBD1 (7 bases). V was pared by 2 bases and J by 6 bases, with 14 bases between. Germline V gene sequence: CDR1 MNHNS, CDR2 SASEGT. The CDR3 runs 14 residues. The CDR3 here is CASSELGQGGEQYF. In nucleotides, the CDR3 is TGTGCCAGCAGTGAATTGGGTCAGGGGGGCGAGCAGTACTTC.

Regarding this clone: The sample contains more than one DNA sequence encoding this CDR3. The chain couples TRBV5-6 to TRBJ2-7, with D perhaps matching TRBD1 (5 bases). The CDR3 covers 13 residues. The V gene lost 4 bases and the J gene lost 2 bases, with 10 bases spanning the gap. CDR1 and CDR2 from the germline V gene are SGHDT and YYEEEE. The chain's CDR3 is CASSPGQTYEQYF. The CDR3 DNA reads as TGTGCCAGCAGCCCAGGACAAACCTACGAGCAGTACTTC.

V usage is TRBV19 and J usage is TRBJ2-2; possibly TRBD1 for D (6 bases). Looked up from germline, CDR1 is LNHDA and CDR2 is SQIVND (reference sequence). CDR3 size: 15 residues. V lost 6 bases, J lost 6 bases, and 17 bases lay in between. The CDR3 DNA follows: TGTGCCAGTAGACAGGGCCTACTATTTGCCGGGGAGCTGTTTTTT. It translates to CASRQGLLFAGELFF. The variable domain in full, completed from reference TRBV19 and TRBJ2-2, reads DGGITQSPKYLFRKEGQNVTLSCEQNLNHDAMYWYRQDPGQGLRLIYYSQIVNDFQKGDIAEGYSVSREKKESFPLTVTSAQKNPTAFYLCASRQGLLFAGELFFGEGSRLTVL.

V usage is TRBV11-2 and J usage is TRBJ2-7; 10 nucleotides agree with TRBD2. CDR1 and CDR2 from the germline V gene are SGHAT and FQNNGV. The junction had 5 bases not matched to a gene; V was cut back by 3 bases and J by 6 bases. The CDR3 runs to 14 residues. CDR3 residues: CASSFVAGGSEQYF. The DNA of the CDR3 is TGTGCCAGCAGCTTTGTAGCGGGAGGCTCCGAGCAGTACTTC. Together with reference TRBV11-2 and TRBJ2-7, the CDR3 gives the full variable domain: EAGVAQSPRYKIIEKRQSVAFWCNPISGHATLYWYQQILGQGPKLLIQFQNNGVVDDSQLPKDRFSAERLKGVDSTLKIQPAKLEDSAVYLCASSFVAGGSEQYFGPGTRLTVT.

CDR3 nucleotides: TGTGCCAGCAGCGTAGGAGGCGGGACTTATGAGCAGTTCTTC. This gives the protein CASSVGGGTYEQFF. This sequence joins TRBV9 and TRBJ2-1, with a tentative D call TRBD2 (6 bases). V lost 0 bases and J lost 8, with 12 bases in between. The germline gives CDR1 SGDLS, CDR2 YYNGEE. This CDR3 is 14 amino acids long.

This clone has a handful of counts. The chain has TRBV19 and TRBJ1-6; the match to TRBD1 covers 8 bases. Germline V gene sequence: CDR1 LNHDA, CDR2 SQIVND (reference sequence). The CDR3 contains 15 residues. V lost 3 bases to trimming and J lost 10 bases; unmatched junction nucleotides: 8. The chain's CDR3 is CASSIGQGQRSPLHF. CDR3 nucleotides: TGTGCCAGTAGTATCGGACAGGGCCAGAGGTCACCCCTCCACTTT.

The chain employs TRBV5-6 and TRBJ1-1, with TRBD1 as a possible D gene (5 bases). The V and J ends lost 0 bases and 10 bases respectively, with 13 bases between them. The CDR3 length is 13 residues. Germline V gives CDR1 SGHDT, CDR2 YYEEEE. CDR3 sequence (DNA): TGTGCCAGCAGCTTGGGAGGGGCTGCGGCAGCTTTCTTT. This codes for CASSLGGAAAAFF.

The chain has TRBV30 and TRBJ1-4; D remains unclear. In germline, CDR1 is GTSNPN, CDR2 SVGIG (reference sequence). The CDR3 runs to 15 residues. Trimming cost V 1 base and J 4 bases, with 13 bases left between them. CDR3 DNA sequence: TGTGCCTGGAGTGGTCACAGAGCGGGTAATGAAAAACTGTTTTTT. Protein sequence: CAWSGHRAGNEKLFF.

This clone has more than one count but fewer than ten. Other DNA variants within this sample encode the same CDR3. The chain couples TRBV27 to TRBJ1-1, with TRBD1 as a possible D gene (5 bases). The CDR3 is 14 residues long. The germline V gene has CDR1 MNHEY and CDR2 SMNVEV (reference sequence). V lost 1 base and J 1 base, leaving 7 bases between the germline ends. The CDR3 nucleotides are TGTGCCAGCAGTTTATGGGGGGGGAACACTGAAGCTTTCTTT. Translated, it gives CASSLWGGNTEAFF.

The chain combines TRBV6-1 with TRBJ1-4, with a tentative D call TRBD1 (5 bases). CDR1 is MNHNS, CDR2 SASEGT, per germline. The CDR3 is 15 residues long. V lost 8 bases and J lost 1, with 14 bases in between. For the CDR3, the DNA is TGTGCCAGCGGAAAGATCAGGGAAACTAATGAAAAACTGTTTTTT. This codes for CASGKIRETNEKLFF.

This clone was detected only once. The CDR3 protein is CASSLRAGSSTDTQYF. The CDR3 DNA follows: TGTGCCAGCAGTTTACGGGCGGGATCTAGCACAGATACGCAGTATTTT. The chain uses TRBV27 and TRBJ2-3, with D perhaps matching TRBD2 (6 bases). Looked up from germline, CDR1 is MNHEY and CDR2 is SMNVEV (reference sequence). The ends were cut back, 2 bases at V and 0 bases at J, with 12 bases in the middle. CDR3 size: 16 residues.

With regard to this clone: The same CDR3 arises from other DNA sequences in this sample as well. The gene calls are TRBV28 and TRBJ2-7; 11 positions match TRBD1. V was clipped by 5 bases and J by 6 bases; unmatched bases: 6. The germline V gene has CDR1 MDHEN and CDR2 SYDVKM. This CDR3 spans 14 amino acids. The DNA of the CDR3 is TGTGCCAGCAGTCTAACTGGGACAGGGGGCGAGCAGTACTTC. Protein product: CASSLTGTGGEQYF.

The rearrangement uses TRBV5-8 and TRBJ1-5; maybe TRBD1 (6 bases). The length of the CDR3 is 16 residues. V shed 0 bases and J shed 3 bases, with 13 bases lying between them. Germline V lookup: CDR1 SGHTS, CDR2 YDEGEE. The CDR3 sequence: CASSLGDIRYNQPQHF. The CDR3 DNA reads TGTGCCAGCAGCTTGGGGGACATTCGCTACAATCAGCCCCAGCATTTT.